Presented here are 24 T cell receptor beta chains from one specimen sequenced in a study of technical replicates of blood from a handful of donors. Data came from immunoSEQ multiplex PCR; TCRdb stores just in-frame clones and leaves some out. The data contain fewer than 75,000 clones, about 92% of them singletons. Material for sequencing was T cells isolated from PBMCs. Receptor source: a human donor in good health.

The chain is built from TRBV7-3 and TRBJ1-2; TRBD1 matches 9 bases. The CDR3 runs to 18 residues. Trimming cost V 5 bases and J 2 bases; bases outside gene matches: 15. In germline, CDR1 is SGHTA, CDR2 FQGTGA. CDR3 coding DNA: TGTGCCAGCAGCCTAAATATAGGGGGACAGGGCATGAACTATGGCTACACCTTC. Encoded protein: CASSLNIGGQGMNYGYTF.

The genes are TRBV5-1 and TRBJ2-7, with a weak D call TRBD2 (6 bases). Trimming removed 1 base from V and 2 bases from J, with 13 bases in between. CDR3 length equals 15 residues. CDR1 and CDR2 (germline): SGHRS, YFSETQ. The DNA for the CDR3 is TGCGCCAGCAGCTTGAAGGGACTCACTCCCTACGAGCAGTACTTC. It encodes CASSLKGLTPYEQYF. The entire variable domain, with the rest obtained from reference TRBV5-1 and TRBJ2-7, is as follows: KAGVTQTPRYLIKTRGQQVTLSCSPISGHRSVSWYQQTPGQGLQFLFEYFSETQRNKGNFPGRFSGRQFSNSRSEMNVSTLELGDSALYLCASSLKGLTPYEQYFGPGTRLTVT.

The V gene is TRBV30, the J gene TRBJ2-7, with TRBD1 matching 9 bases. The CDR3 is 13 amino acids. The germline V gene encodes CDR1 GTSNPN and CDR2 SVGIG (reference sequence). With V trimmed by 5 bases and J by 5 bases, 7 bases remained unmatched. The CDR3 DNA follows: TGTGCCTGGCACGACAGGGGGATCAACGAGCAGTACTTC. Protein product: CAWHDRGINEQYF. The full variable domain, its missing parts supplied by reference TRBV30 and TRBJ2-7, is SQTIHQWPATLVQPVGSPLSLECTVEGTSNPNLYWYRQAAGRGLQLLFYSVGIGQISSEVPQNLSASRPQDRQFILSSKKLLLSDSGFYLCAWHDRGINEQYFGPGTRLTVT.

The J gene is TRBJ1-6, the V gene TRBV18; D unresolved. CDR1 and CDR2 from the germline V gene are KGHSH and LQKENI. The CDR3 is 14 residues long. The V end was cut by 2 bases, the J end by 10 bases, with 12 bases between. The CDR3 region has the DNA TGTGCCAGCTCACCAGAGGGTAAAGGCTCACCCCTCCACTTT. Protein: CASSPEGKGSPLHF.

The J gene is TRBJ2-7, the V gene TRBV28; D call uncertain. The V end lost 2 bases, the J end lost 2 bases, and 13 bases lay between the germline ends. The germline V gene has CDR1 MDHEN and CDR2 SYDVKM. The CDR3 loop spans 15 amino acids. The CDR3 coding sequence is TGTGCCAGCAGTTTAGCAGGTGGCCTTCCCTACGAGCAGTACTTC. Protein product: CASSLAGGLPYEQYF.

The chain employs TRBV5-1 and TRBJ2-7; TRBD2 matches at 7 bases. V shed 1 base and J 2 bases; nucleotides not matched to a gene: 6. The CDR3 is made up of 15 amino acids. Germline V gene lookup returns CDR1 SGHRS and CDR2 YFSETQ. The CDR3 DNA reads TGCGCCAGCAGCTTGAACCCTGGGACTACCTACGAGCAGTACTTC. The encoded protein is CASSLNPGTTYEQYF. Full variable domain (missing parts from reference TRBV5-1 and TRBJ2-7): KAGVTQTPRYLIKTRGQQVTLSCSPISGHRSVSWYQQTPGQGLQFLFEYFSETQRNKGNFPGRFSGRQFSNSRSEMNVSTLELGDSALYLCASSLNPGTTYEQYFGPGTRLTVT.

This CDR3 is CASSLRDRGAYGYTF. As DNA, the CDR3 is TGTGCCAGCAGCCTCCGGGACAGGGGAGCGTATGGCTACACCTTC. J is TRBJ1-2 and V is TRBV6-5; 10 nucleotides match TRBD1. CDR3 length: 15 amino acids. V gave up 6 bases and J gave up 5 bases; unmatched junction bases: 9. Germline V lookup: CDR1 MNHEY, CDR2 SVGAGI.

J is TRBJ2-6 and V is TRBV5-4; tentative D call: TRBD1 (5 bases). V lost 5 bases to trimming and J lost 0 bases, with 9 bases between them. In germline, CDR1 is SGHNT, CDR2 YYREEE (reference sequence). The CDR3 extends over 15 amino acids. CDR3 DNA sequence: TGTGCCAGCAGTACAGGTAACTCTGGGGCCAACGTCCTGACTTTC. This encodes CASSTGNSGANVLTF.

The chain combines TRBV4-1 with TRBJ2-3; D not resolved. The ends were cut back, 1 base at V and 0 bases at J, with 11 bases in the middle. Germline lookup yields CDR1 MGHRA and CDR2 YSYEKL. The CDR3 is 16 residues long. The CDR3 DNA follows: TGCGCCAGCAGCCAAGGCCGTTTAGCTAGCACAGATACGCAGTATTTT. As protein: CASSQGRLASTDTQYF.

The gene calls are TRBV19 and TRBJ2-1; D ambiguous. The CDR3 extends over 10 amino acids. The V gene lost 8 bases and the J gene lost 9 bases, with 8 bases spanning the gap. CDR1 is LNHDA, CDR2 SQIVND, per germline (reference sequence). The CDR3 nucleotides read TGTGCCAGTGGAGTCATTGAGCAGTTCTTC. As protein: CASGVIEQFF.

The genes are TRBV6-4 and TRBJ1-1; 8 bases map to TRBD1. This CDR3 is 16 amino acids long. V lost 0 bases and J lost 4; bases outside the gene matches: 7. Germline lookup yields CDR1 MRHNA and CDR2 SNTAGT. The CDR3: CASSDSPGQGTTEAFF. CDR3 nucleotide sequence: TGTGCCAGCAGTGACTCGCCCGGACAGGGTACCACTGAAGCTTTCTTT.

The gene calls are TRBV5-6 and TRBJ2-1; perhaps TRBD1 as D (6 bases). The germline V gene encodes CDR1 SGHDT and CDR2 YYEEEE. The CDR3 loop spans 17 amino acids. Trimming left V 4 bases short and J 0 bases short, with 17 bases between. CDR3 DNA: TGTGCCAGCAGCCCCTTGGGGGCCAGGAGCTCCTACAATGAGCAGTTCTTC. Encoded protein: CASSPLGARSSYNEQFF.

The chain is built from TRBV6-1 and TRBJ2-7; TRBD1 is a possible D gene (6 bases). This CDR3 is built from 15 residues. CDR1 and CDR2 from the germline V gene are MNHNS and SASEGT. V lost 1 base, J lost 0 bases, and 10 bases lay in between. The CDR3 DNA sequence: TGTGCCAGCAGTGAAGGGGGGACATACTCCTACGAGCAGTACTTC. This sequence encodes CASSEGGTYSYEQYF.

The chain combines TRBV4-1 with TRBJ2-7; no reliable D call. The CDR3 consists of 13 residues. Germline CDR1 is MGHRA and CDR2 is YSYEKL. Trimming pared 0 bases from V and 5 bases from J, leaving 8 bases between. Written as DNA, the CDR3 is TGCGCCAGCAGCCAAGACGCGGTAGACGAGCAGTACTTC. As protein: CASSQDAVDEQYF.

The chain links TRBV6-1 to TRBJ1-2, with TRBD1 matching 8 bases. CDR3 length: 13 amino acids. J was trimmed by 6 bases and V by 6 bases; bases with no gene match: 6. Germline loops: CDR1 MNHNS, CDR2 SASEGT. CDR3 coding DNA: TGTGCCAGCAGCCCGGACAGGGCGGATGGCTACACCTTC. It yields the protein CASSPDRADGYTF.

This chain connects TRBV30 to TRBJ2-2; 7 bases align to TRBD1. The CDR3 runs 15 residues. Germline trimming cut 0 bases from V and 4 bases from J; bases unmatched to any gene: 5. Germline V gene data show CDR1 as GTSNPN and CDR2 as SVGIG (reference sequence). DNA of the CDR3: TGTGCCTGGAGTGTGTGGGCAGGGGGCACCGGGGAGCTGTTTTTT. Protein sequence: CAWSVWAGGTGELFF.

This sequence joins TRBV6-6 and TRBJ1-2; D possibly corresponds to TRBD1 (6 bases). The V end was cut by 5 bases, the J end by 8 bases, with 12 bases between. The germline CDR1 and CDR2 sequences are MNHNY and SVGAGI (reference sequence). The CDR3 loop spans 12 amino acids. The CDR3 here is CASSPTTGGYTF. DNA for the CDR3: TGTGCCAGCAGTCCTACGACAGGCGGCTACACCTTC.

The rearrangement joins TRBV7-2 to TRBJ1-3; D gene uncertain. CDR3 length: 15 amino acids. From germline, CDR1 is SGHTA and CDR2 FQGNSA. V lost 5 bases and J lost 8, with 19 bases in between. CDR3 region: CASSPFAGQAHTIYF. In nucleotides, the CDR3 is TGTGCCAGCAGCCCATTTGCGGGTCAGGCCCACACCATATATTTT.

The gene calls are TRBV4-1 and TRBJ1-3; no firm D call. The germline V gene has CDR1 MGHRA and CDR2 YSYEKL. V was trimmed by 3 bases and J by 0 bases, leaving 6 bases between them. The CDR3 has 14 residues. CDR3 amino acids: CASSHPVSGNTIYF. The CDR3 bases are TGCGCCAGCAGCCACCCTGTCTCTGGAAACACCATATATTTT.

The chain uses TRBV5-1 and TRBJ2-7, with TRBD2 matching over 13 bases. The CDR3 spans 16 residues. Germline-derived CDR1 and CDR2 are SGHRS and YFSETQ. Trimming cost V 3 bases and J 2 bases; bases outside gene matches: 5. The CDR3 here is CASSSGTSGGAYEQYF. CDR3 coding DNA: TGCGCCAGCAGCTCGGGAACTAGCGGGGGGGCCTACGAGCAGTACTTC. Using reference TRBV5-1 and TRBJ2-7 for the parts outside the CDR3, the full variable domain is KAGVTQTPRYLIKTRGQQVTLSCSPISGHRSVSWYQQTPGQGLQFLFEYFSETQRNKGNFPGRFSGRQFSNSRSEMNVSTLELGDSALYLCASSSGTSGGAYEQYFGPGTRLTVT.

Written as DNA, the CDR3 is TGTGCCAGCAGCTCACCGGGACAGGTCCAGTACTTC. It translates to CASSSPGQVQYF. V is TRBV5-4 and J is TRBJ2-7, with TRBD1 identical over 8 bases. CDR3 size: 12 residues. Germline V gene data show CDR1 as SGHNT and CDR2 as YYREEE (reference sequence). V shed 3 bases and J 10 bases; nucleotides not matched to a gene: 6. The whole variable domain, remainder taken from reference TRBV5-4 and TRBJ2-7, is ETGVTQSPTHLIKTRGQQVTLRCSSQSGHNTVSWYQQALGQGPQFIFQYYREEENGRGNFPPRFSGLQFPNYSSELNVNALELDDSALYLCASSSPGQVQYFGPGTRLTVT.

The V gene is TRBV6-4, the J gene TRBJ2-6; 10 bases match TRBD2. Trimming removed 0 bases from V and 3 bases from J; junction bases left unmatched: 8. Germline CDR1 MRHNA, CDR2 SNTAGT. The CDR3 sequence is 19 residues long. DNA for the CDR3: TGTGCCAGCAGTGACTCGTTTGCTAGCGGGAGCCATGGGGCCAACGTCCTGACTTTC. It yields the protein CASSDSFASGSHGANVLTF.

The V call is TRBV10-2, the J call TRBJ1-5; a weak D match, TRBD1 (5 bases). Germline V CDR1 and CDR2: WSHSY, SAAADI. CDR3 length equals 12 residues. V lost 2 bases and J 7 bases, leaving 6 bases between the germline ends. Written as DNA, the CDR3 is TGCGCCAGCAGTGAGGGGGCACAGCCCCAGCATTTT. Translating gives CASSEGAQPQHF.

The V call is TRBV28, the J call TRBJ2-4; D unclear. CDR3 length: 11 residues. Germline V lookup: CDR1 MDHEN, CDR2 SYDVKM. V was clipped by 8 bases and J by 7 bases, with 9 bases between them. The chain's CDR3 is CASSMRNIQYF. The DNA of the CDR3 is TGTGCCAGCTCGATGAGGAACATTCAGTACTTC.